In this sample, the clone carrying this T cell receptor (beta chain) turned up once. The antigen is not known. This specimen comes from a study of CD8 T cells in Susac syndrome. In the study overall: At the time their blood was drawn, patients with Susac syndrome were either therapy-naive, on corticosteroids (with some of them also receiving intravenous immunoglobulin), or on intravenous immunoglobulin alone. The study, taken as a whole, reports: Total CD8+ and CD8+ TEMRA repertoires contained fewer than 20 and five Susac-specific public clones, respectively.

Negative isolation yielded CD8+ and CD4+ T cells; FACS enriched TEMRA cells. RNA, at about 0.45 to 1 ug, was reverse transcribed with random hexamers. TCRdb analysed the immunoSEQ multiplex PCR reads with MiXCR anew, one entry per CDR3 protein. The sample holds approximately 190,000 distinct CDR3 sequences, 85% to 95% seen once. Germline V gene lookup returns CDR1 SGDLS and CDR2 YYNGEE. The length of the CDR3 is 13 residues. The V end lost 0 bases, the J end lost 7 bases, and 10 bases lay between the germline ends. The chain has TRBV9 and TRBJ1-2; D not resolved. The source of this sequence is a human donor with Susac syndrome. Material: CD8+ T cells from PBMCs. Here the CDR3 reads CASSVGPKAGYTF. In nucleotides, the CDR3 is TGTGCCAGCAGCGTAGGCCCCAAGGCTGGCTACACCTTC. Supplemented by reference TRBV9 and TRBJ1-2, the full variable domain reads DSGVTQTPKHLITATGQRVTLRCSPRSGDLSVYWYQQSLDQGLQFLIQYYNGEERAKGNILERFSAQQFPDLHSELNLSSLELGDSALYFCASSVGPKAGYTFGSGTRLTVV.